Listed here is a single T cell receptor (beta chain). Profiling relied on immunoSEQ multiplex PCR, and the TCRdb table lists in-frame clones only, not all of them. The data hold 700,000 or so clones, with approximately 83% observed a single time. The data originate from a study of shared T cell receptors in the human thymus. Germline V gene lookup returns CDR1 GTSNPN and CDR2 SVGIG (reference sequence). Trimming removed 3 bases at V and 3 bases at J, with 14 bases between. The CDR3 totals 14 residues. The sample was also reused in another study, on human thymus T cells. That study adds: Immunologically healthy infants in Finland undergoing congenital heart defect surgery were the donors. The thymus was resected at corrective cardiac surgery. Apparent bias marked the V and J gene usage of thymic and blood repertoires. Related studies noted strongly shared thymic repertoires across unrelated people.

Sequenced: thymocytes. V usage is TRBV30 and J usage is TRBJ1-2; no reliable D call. The TCR was taken from a girl younger than two with a congenital heart defect. The CDR3 spells CAWSGGLTDYGYTF. The CDR3 nucleotides read TGTGCCTGGAGCGGCGGACTGACGGACTATGGCTACACCTTC.